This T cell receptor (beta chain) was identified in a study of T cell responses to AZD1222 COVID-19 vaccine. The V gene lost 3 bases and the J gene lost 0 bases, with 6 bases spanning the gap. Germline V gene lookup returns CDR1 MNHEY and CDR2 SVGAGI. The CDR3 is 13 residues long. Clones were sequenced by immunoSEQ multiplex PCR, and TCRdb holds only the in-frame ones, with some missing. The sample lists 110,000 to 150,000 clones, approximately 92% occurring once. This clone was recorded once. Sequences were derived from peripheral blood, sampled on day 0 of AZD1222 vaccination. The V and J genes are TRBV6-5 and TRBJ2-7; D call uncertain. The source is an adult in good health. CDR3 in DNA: TGTGCCAGCAGTTATGGAATCTCCTACGAGCAGTACTTC. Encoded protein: CASSYGISYEQYF.